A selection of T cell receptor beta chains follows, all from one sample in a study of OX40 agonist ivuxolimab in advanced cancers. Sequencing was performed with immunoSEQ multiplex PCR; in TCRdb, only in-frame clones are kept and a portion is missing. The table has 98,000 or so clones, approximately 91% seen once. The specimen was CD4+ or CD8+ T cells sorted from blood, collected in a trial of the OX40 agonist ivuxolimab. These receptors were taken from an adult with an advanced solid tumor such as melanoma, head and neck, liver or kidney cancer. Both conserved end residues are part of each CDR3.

CASSLGSNQPQHF TRBV5-1 13 TRBJ1-5
CAWKGGQGGSETQYF TRBV30 15 TRBJ2-5
CASRSEPTSTGEQFF TRBV6-4 15 TRBJ2-1
CATSDGSYGYTF TRBV19 12 TRBJ1-2
CASSRYRTGSIDEQYF TRBV4-1 16 TRBJ2-7
CASSQGGGSSGNTIYF TRBV4-1 16 TRBJ1-3
CASRVGFGETDTQYF TRBV4-1 15 TRBJ2-3
CASSLVDGGYTF TRBV7-2 12 TRBJ1-2
CASSPGAVGNPQHF TRBV23-1 14 TRBJ1-5
CASSWGWGGYTF TRBV7-9 12 TRBJ1-2
CASSVWGPDTQYF TRBV9 13 TRBJ2-3
CATSRGGSGSGSEQFF TRBV15 16 TRBJ2-1
CASSPPRSAGELFF TRBV6-1 14 TRBJ2-2
CASSMGQGNYNEQFF TRBV7-3 15 TRBJ2-1
CATSRGGTAVSGNTIYF TRBV15 17 TRBJ1-3
CASSQNQPQHF TRBV28 11 TRBJ1-5
CASSQDLTVSGANVLTF TRBV4-3 17 TRBJ2-6
CASSAGQGVLSGELFF TRBV5-1 16 TRBJ2-2
CASSPRTGEDQPQHF TRBV9 15 TRBJ1-5
CASSQRGTASGTQYF TRBV4-1 15 TRBJ2-3
CAISSNYGYTF TRBV10-3 11 TRBJ1-2
CASKGGGRGLAGQTDTQYF TRBV19 19 TRBJ2-3
CASSTTASNQPQHF TRBV2 14 TRBJ1-5